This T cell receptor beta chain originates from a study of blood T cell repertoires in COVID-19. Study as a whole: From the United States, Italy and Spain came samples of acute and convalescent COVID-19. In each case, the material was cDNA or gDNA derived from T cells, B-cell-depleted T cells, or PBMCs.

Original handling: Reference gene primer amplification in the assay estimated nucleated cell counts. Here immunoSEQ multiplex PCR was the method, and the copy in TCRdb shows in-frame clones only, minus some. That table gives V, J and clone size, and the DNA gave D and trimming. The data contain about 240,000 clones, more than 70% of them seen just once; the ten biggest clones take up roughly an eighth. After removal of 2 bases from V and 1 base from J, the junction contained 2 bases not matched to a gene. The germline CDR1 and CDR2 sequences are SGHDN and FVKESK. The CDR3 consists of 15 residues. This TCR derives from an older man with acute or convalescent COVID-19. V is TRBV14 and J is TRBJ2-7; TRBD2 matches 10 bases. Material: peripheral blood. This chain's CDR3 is CASSQPGLASYEQYF. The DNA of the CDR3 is TGTGCCAGCAGCCAACCGGGACTAGCGTCCTACGAGCAGTACTTC.